This T cell receptor (beta chain) stems from a study of blood T cell repertoires in COVID-19 (dated by TCRdb to about 2020). The study in broad terms: Samples covering the acute and convalescent phases of COVID-19 were provided by collaborators in the United States, Italy and Spain. The prospective study material was composed of cDNA or gDNA derived from T cells, B-cell-depleted T cells, or PBMCs. Deeply sampled blood TCRbeta repertoires from subjects exposed to, actively infected with, or recovered from COVID-19 were included in the dataset. The repertoires were released in a freely available public database intended as a resource for research on the immune response to SARS-CoV-2. The samples were drawn from two sources: the first 160 participants of the ongoing ImmuneRACE study, and 950 to 1,500 subjects contributed by 6 global collaborators. Sample metadata almost always included a de-identified subject ID, COVID-19 status, age in years and sex. Where HLA class I and class II types were available, the types were taken from metadata supplied by the sample provider, not from assay-based typing.

What the research found in general, with its limitations: The quantity of clinical and demographic metadata differed by source and by participant and was supplied without curation.

Participants in the prospective study were enrolled through a virtual design, were aged 18 to 89 years, and lived in 20 to 30 United States geographic areas. In the prospective study, participants were assigned to cohorts based on the clinical history participants reported in a screening survey and a study questionnaire. In the prospective study, whole blood, serum and a nasopharyngeal or oropharyngeal swab were collected from each participant by mobile phlebotomists. Additional blood draws and questionnaires over an approximately 2-month period could optionally be provided by prospective study participants. Blood samples from the prospective study were shipped frozen or at room temperature prior to DNA extraction. A note on this clone: The antigen it recognizes is unknown. It has no much larger one-base neighbor in the sample; base qualities were not kept.

The CDR3 sequence holds 13 residues, the cysteine and phenylalanine included. Only the CDR3 DNA stays, 39 bases, in frame from base 1. Based on the germline V gene (reference sequence), the CDR1 and CDR2 sequences are MNHEY and SMNVEV. V loses 6 bases of germline sequence and J loses 3 bases, and the interval between the two ends is 12 bases. The immunoSEQ Assay, a bias-controlled multiplex PCR, was used to amplify TCRbeta CDR3 regions from genomic DNA. For the original study's pipeline: Nucleated cell counts per sample were estimated from amplification of reference gene primers within the assay. To quantify the absolute abundance of each unique TCRbeta CDR3 rearrangement, sequence reads were collapsed and filtered. Productive Simpson clonality was computed per sample as the square root of Simpson's diversity index over productive rearrangements. Drawn from immuneACCESS, this table holds only the in-frame rearrangements with V and J called that TCRdb kept. Clones are partly lost; checked studies trace under half to an unresolved V gene and leave the rest unexplained. V, J and clone size derive from that table, while D and trimming were established from the DNA sequence. This sample has about 140,000 clones in its table, and about four fifths of those were observed once. In total, the top ten clones hold more than 3% of the sample.

This clonotype was obtained from a woman between 45 and 65 years old with acute COVID-19. Sequencing input: PBMCs or T cells enriched from blood (not recorded which). The rearranged segments are TRBV27 and TRBJ2-7; confidence is insufficient to name the D gene. The CDR3 region has the sequence CASSLGGGYEQYF. The bases read TGTGCCAGCAGCCTCGGCGGCGGCTACGAGCAGTACTTC.